This TCR beta chain was captured in a study of OX40 agonist ivuxolimab in advanced cancers. The repertoire was sequenced with immunoSEQ multiplex PCR; TCRdb's copy has only in-frame clones and lacks some. Of 74,000 or so clones in the sample, approximately 94% were seen once. Whole-study findings and limits: In general, CD8+ T cells held more expanded clones than CD4+ did, on average.

As for this clone: What it binds is not known.

The V end was cut by 1 base, the J end by 5 bases, with 8 bases between. CDR1 and CDR2 from the germline V gene are LNHDA and SQIVND (reference sequence). There are 13 residues in the CDR3. The chain combines TRBV19 with TRBJ1-1; unclear D gene. The specimen was CD4+ or CD8+ T cells sorted from blood, collected in a trial of the OX40 agonist ivuxolimab. This receptor was obtained from an adult with an advanced solid tumor such as melanoma, head and neck, liver or kidney cancer. For the CDR3, the DNA is TGTGCCAGTAGTATAGTTACCGGGACTGAAGCTTTCTTT. This sequence encodes CASSIVTGTEAFF.